The next 21 T cell receptor beta chains were all read from a single sample in a study of blood T cell repertoires in COVID-19. Sequencing was performed with immunoSEQ multiplex PCR; in TCRdb, only in-frame clones are kept and a portion is missing. The sample records 61,000 or so clones, more than 60% being singletons. Sequencing input: peripheral blood. Receptor source: an older woman with acute or convalescent COVID-19.

The chain uses TRBV27 and TRBJ1-2, with 8 bases lining up with TRBD1. The CDR3 extends over 14 amino acids. J was trimmed by 2 bases and V by 10 bases; bases with no gene match: 9. Germline V lookup: CDR1 MNHEY, CDR2 SMNVEV (reference sequence). In DNA, the CDR3 is TGTGCCACATCATACGGACAGGGCAACTATGGCTACACCTTC. As protein: CATSYGQGNYGYTF.

This chain joins TRBV3-1 (or the pseudogene TRBV3-2) and TRBJ1-1, with D uncertain. The CDR3 has 14 residues. Germline CDR1 LGHDT, CDR2 YNNKEL (reference sequence). The V and J ends lost 4 bases and 4 bases respectively, with 13 bases between them. In nucleotides, the CDR3 is TGTGCCAGCAGCCTCCTCTTACGGGGCACTGAAGCTTTCTTT. Its protein is CASSLLLRGTEAFF.

This clone has only a few counts. Here the CDR3 DNA reads TGTGCCAGCGGCCAGGGGCTTAACTATGGCTACACCTTC. Translation: CASGQGLNYGYTF. This chain links TRBV5-8 with TRBJ1-2, with D perhaps matching TRBD1 (6 bases). The CDR3 runs to 13 residues. V was clipped by 7 bases and J by 1 base, with 11 bases between them. CDR1 SGHTS and CDR2 YDEGEE come from the germline V gene. Variable domain in full (rest from reference TRBV5-8 and TRBJ1-2): EAGVTQSPTHLIKTRGQQATLRCSPISGHTSVYWYQQALGLGLQFLLWYDEGEERNRGNFPPRFSGRQFPNYSSELNVNALELEDSALYLCASGQGLNYGYTFGSGTRLTVV.

The genes are TRBV30 and TRBJ2-1, with a weak D call TRBD1 (6 bases). V shed 7 bases and J shed 1 base, with 17 bases lying between them. The CDR3 extends over 15 amino acids. CDR1 and CDR2 (germline): GTSNPN, SVGIG (reference sequence). The CDR3 nucleotides are TGTGCCTCTTCCGGCGGTACAGGGTCCTACAATGAGCAGTTCTTC. As protein: CASSGGTGSYNEQFF.

This clone has only one observation. This chain uses TRBV6-5 with TRBJ2-7; a possible D gene is TRBD2 (5 bases). The ends were cut back, 6 bases at V and 1 base at J, with 16 bases in the middle. The germline gives CDR1 MNHEY, CDR2 SVGAGI. This CDR3 has 15 residues. The CDR3 coding sequence is TGTGCCAGCAGAACCTCCGGACTTGGGTCCTACGAGCAGTACTTC. This translates into CASRTSGLGSYEQYF.

Only one count was recorded for this clone. The CDR3 protein is CASSPDSNYGYTF. Here the CDR3 DNA reads TGTGCCAGCAGTCCGGACAGTAACTATGGCTACACCTTC. The V call is TRBV7-2, the J call TRBJ1-2, with D maybe TRBD1 (6 bases). V gave up 6 bases and J gave up 1 base, with 9 bases separating them. CDR3 size: 13 residues. Germline loops: CDR1 SGHTA, CDR2 FQGNSA.

The chain recombines TRBV12-2 with TRBJ2-7; TRBD2, as called in the table, went unchecked against the DNA. TRBV12-2 is noted as a pseudogene. The CDR3 extends over 17 amino acids. CDR3 DNA sequence: TGTGCAAGTCGCTTAGGAGGTATTGGGGGGGACTCCTACGAGCAGTACTTC. Protein sequence: CASRLGGIGGDSYEQYF.

The chain links TRBV15 to TRBJ1-1; D is unclear. The germline CDR1 and CDR2 sequences are LNHNV and YYDKDF (reference sequence). This CDR3 contains 14 residues. Between the trimmed V and J ends, which lost 1 base and 6 bases, there was a span of 12 bases. The CDR3 sequence: CATSRGGEGAEAFF. CDR3 bases: TGTGCCACCAGCAGAGGTGGGGAGGGAGCTGAAGCTTTCTTT.

This chain links TRBV19 with TRBJ2-5; D may be TRBD2 (5 bases). CDR3 length: 14 amino acids. Trimming pared 1 base from V and 5 bases from J, leaving 11 bases between. Germline assignment: CDR1 LNHDA and CDR2 SQIVND (reference sequence). The CDR3 nucleotides read TGTGCCAGTAGTATAGCGAATCCGGGGGAGACCCAGTACTTC. This sequence encodes CASSIANPGETQYF.

The gene calls are TRBV24-1 and TRBJ2-3, with 13 bases identical to TRBD2. Germline V gene lookup returns CDR1 KGHDR and CDR2 SFDVKD. The CDR3 is 17 amino acids. The J segment lost 6 bases and the V segment lost 4 bases, leaving 9 bases of the junction unmatched. The DNA for the CDR3 is TGTGCCACCAGTGACTCGACTAGCGGGGGGACGTGGGATACGCAGTATTTT. Translated, it gives CATSDSTSGGTWDTQYF.

V and J are TRBV5-6 and TRBJ2-3; D perhaps matches TRBD2 (6 bases). Trimming removed 2 bases from V and 4 bases from J, with 11 bases in between. Germline values: CDR1 SGHDT, CDR2 YYEEEE. The CDR3 totals 14 residues. This CDR3 reads CASSFTSPPDTQYF. CDR3 coding DNA: TGTGCCAGCAGCTTTACTAGCCCCCCAGATACGCAGTATTTT.

The V and J genes are TRBV11-3 and TRBJ1-2; 9 nucleotides match TRBD1. The trim removed 5 bases at V and 6 bases at J, leaving 4 bases unmatched. The germline V gene encodes CDR1 SGHNT and CDR2 YENEEA. This CDR3 region has 13 residues. This CDR3 is CASSPGQGNGYTF. In nucleotides, the CDR3 is TGTGCCAGCAGCCCAGGACAGGGGAATGGCTACACCTTC.

The chain recombines TRBV7-2 with TRBJ1-4; the match to TRBD1 covers 9 bases. The V segment lost 3 bases and the J segment 4 bases; nucleotides outside the gene matches: 3. There are 15 residues in the CDR3. Germline loops: CDR1 SGHTA, CDR2 FQGNSA. The CDR3 spells CASSLGTGINEKLFF. CDR3 nucleotides: TGTGCCAGCAGCTTGGGGACAGGGATTAATGAAAAACTGTTTTTT.

The V and J genes are TRBV5-1 and TRBJ1-6; D is possibly TRBD1 (6 bases). The V gene lost 2 bases and the J gene lost 9 bases, with 15 bases spanning the gap. The CDR3 totals 15 residues. Germline CDR1 SGHRS, CDR2 YFSETQ. The DNA of the CDR3 is TGCGCCAGCAGCTTAAGGACAGCTGCGGGTTCACCCCTCCACTTT. It yields the protein CASSLRTAAGSPLHF.

This clone appeared once. V gene TRBV10-3 combines with J gene TRBJ1-6; TRBD1 matches 10 bases. The CDR3 totals 15 residues. CDR1 and CDR2 from the germline V gene are ENHRY and SYGVKD. The V and J ends lost 10 bases and 10 bases, in that order; junction bases with no gene match: 13. The CDR3 here is CATCQGGTGVSPLHF. DNA of the CDR3: TGTGCCACCTGCCAGGGGGGGACAGGGGTGTCACCCCTCCACTTT.

Comment on this clone: This specimen includes other DNA sequences encoding the same CDR3. The chain couples TRBV4-2 to TRBJ1-1; D is possibly TRBD1 (5 bases). This CDR3 spans 15 amino acids. V lost 0 bases and J lost 1, with 9 bases in between. CDR1 LGHNA and CDR2 YNFKEQ come from the germline V gene. CDR3 residues: CASSQEWGQNTEAFF. CDR3 in DNA: TGTGCCAGCAGCCAAGAATGGGGCCAGAACACTGAAGCTTTCTTT.

V is TRBV4-2 and J is TRBJ1-2; D is unresolved. V dropped 1 base and J dropped 3 bases, with 12 bases sitting between them. The length of the CDR3 is 15 residues. CDR1 LGHNA and CDR2 YNFKEQ come from the germline V gene. The CDR3 is CASSQGLENYYGYTF. DNA for the CDR3: TGTGCCAGCAGCCAAGGGTTGGAGAACTACTATGGCTACACCTTC.

This chain joins TRBV5-1 and TRBJ2-7; 8 bases line up with TRBD2. Germline CDR1 and CDR2: SGHRS and YFSETQ. V was pared by 1 base and J by 5 bases, with 14 bases of the junction left unmatched. The CDR3 contains 17 residues. DNA for the CDR3: TGCGCCAGCAGCTTGTCATACGGGACTAGGAATTTGCACGAGCAGTACTTC. It translates to CASSLSYGTRNLHEQYF.

The V and J genes are TRBV3-1 (or the pseudogene TRBV3-2) and TRBJ2-2; 10 positions agree with TRBD2. J lost 3 bases, V lost 0 bases, and 4 bases had no gene match. Germline CDR1 is LGHDT and CDR2 is YNNKEL (reference sequence). The CDR3 consists of 17 residues. The CDR3 nucleotides are TGTGCCAGCAGCCAAGATTCAGCGGGGGGGCACACCGGGGAGCTGTTTTTT. Its translation is CASSQDSAGGHTGELFF.

This clone was found a few times. V and J are TRBV11-2 and TRBJ2-5, with TRBD2 matching over 11 bases. Germline V gene data show CDR1 as SGHAT and CDR2 as FQNNGV. Trimming removed 5 bases from V and 1 base from J; junction bases left unmatched: 6. The CDR3 runs to 16 residues. In DNA form, the CDR3 reads TGTGCCAGCAGCAACCGGACTAGCGGGCGCCAAGAGACCCAGTACTTC. It yields the protein CASSNRTSGRQETQYF.

The V and J genes are TRBV12-3 or TRBV12-4 and TRBJ2-7, with D unclear. The CDR3 is 12 amino acids. The V end was cut by 3 bases, the J end by 0 bases, with 3 bases between. The CDR3 here is CASSFLSYEQYF. The CDR3, as DNA: TGTGCCAGCAGTTTTCTCTCCTACGAGCAGTACTTC.